This passage covers 5 T cell receptor beta chains from one sample sequenced in a study of blood T cell repertoires in COVID-19. Repertoires were generated with immunoSEQ multiplex PCR, while TCRdb's copy carries only in-frame clones and drops some. The sample holds under 450,000 clones, approximately 89% seen once. Sequencing used PBMCs or T cells enriched from blood (not recorded which). The receptors derive from a woman aged 40 to 50 who had been exposed to COVID-19.

The chain has TRBV11-2 and TRBJ2-5; no reliable D call. Trimming removed 5 bases at V and 3 bases at J, with 10 bases between. The CDR3 extends over 13 amino acids. The germline CDR1 and CDR2 sequences are SGHAT and FQNNGV. CDR3 DNA sequence: TGTGCCAGCAGCCCCATAGAAGAAGAGACCCAGTACTTC. Amino acid sequence: CASSPIEEETQYF. The variable domain in full, completed from reference TRBV11-2 and TRBJ2-5, reads EAGVAQSPRYKIIEKRQSVAFWCNPISGHATLYWYQQILGQGPKLLIQFQNNGVVDDSQLPKDRFSAERLKGVDSTLKIQPAKLEDSAVYLCASSPIEEETQYFGPGTRLLVL.

This chain uses TRBV19 with TRBJ2-5, with 8 bases aligning to TRBD1. Unmatched junction bases numbered 4, after V lost 9 bases and J lost 4 bases. Germline values: CDR1 LNHDA, CDR2 SQIVND (reference sequence). The CDR3 totals 12 residues. The CDR3 sequence is CASGQGRETQYF. CDR3 DNA sequence: TGTGCCAGCGGACAGGGAAGAGAGACCCAGTACTTC.

This rearrangement joins TRBV4-3 to TRBJ2-7; D might be TRBD1 (6 bases). The V end was cut by 0 bases, the J end by 5 bases, with 14 bases between. Germline lookup yields CDR1 LGHNA and CDR2 YSLEER. This CDR3 is built from 15 residues. The CDR3 protein is CASSQDLGTNDEQYF. The CDR3 DNA is TGCGCCAGCAGCCAAGACCTGGGGACAAACGACGAGCAGTACTTC.

The gene calls are TRBV12-3 or TRBV12-4 and TRBJ2-7, with 9 positions matching TRBD1. The CDR3 runs to 13 residues. V was pared by 7 bases and J by 7 bases, with 8 bases of the junction left unmatched. This CDR3 reads CASTAIQGAEQYF. The CDR3 bases are TGTGCCAGCACCGCTATACAGGGGGCGGAGCAGTACTTC.

This chain joins TRBV5-1 and TRBJ2-1; D may be TRBD1 (6 bases). The CDR3 has 15 amino acids. The V end lost 5 bases, the J end lost 7 bases, and 19 bases lay between the germline ends. Germline V gene sequence: CDR1 SGHRS, CDR2 YFSETQ. The DNA of the CDR3 is TGCGCCAGCAGAGTAGGCAGGGGTAAGTGGAATGAGCAGTTCTTC. Encoded protein: CASRVGRGKWNEQFF.